Below are 9 T cell receptor beta chains sequenced from a single sample in a study of blood T cell repertoires in COVID-19 (dated by TCRdb to between 2020 and 2021). Receptor libraries were prepared by the immunoSEQ multiplex PCR assay. TCRdb stores this immuneACCESS table with in-frame sequences only. Part of the clones is absent; in the studies checked, under half of the shortfall reflects unresolved V genes, and no reason is known for the rest. Here the sample has about 160,000 clones; around 87% occur a single time. The ten largest clones capture less than 8% of the sample. Sequenced sample: PBMCs or T cells enriched from blood (not recorded which). Receptors originate from a woman between 45 and 60 years old who had recovered from COVID-19.

V and J are TRBV4-2 and TRBJ2-3, with 12 nucleotides matching TRBD2. The V segment lost 8 bases and the J segment 4 bases; nucleotides outside the gene matches: 4. CDR1 and CDR2 from the germline V gene are LGHNA and YNFKEQ. The CDR3 loop spans 14 amino acids. CDR3 region: CASGLAGGSDTQYF. The CDR3 DNA reads TGTGCCAGCGGTCTAGCGGGGGGGTCAGATACGCAGTATTTT.

The J gene is TRBJ2-3, the V gene TRBV9, with TRBD2 matching over 10 bases. V was pared by 5 bases and J by 2 bases, with 8 bases of the junction left unmatched. The CDR3 consists of 16 residues. Germline assignment: CDR1 SGDLS and CDR2 YYNGEE. CDR3 region: CASRPRAGGATDTQYF. In DNA, the CDR3 is TGTGCCAGCAGACCCAGAGCGGGGGGGGCCACAGATACGCAGTATTTT.

The chain is built from TRBV6-1 and TRBJ1-5; D call uncertain. Per the germline V gene, CDR1 is MNHNS and CDR2 is SASEGT. This CDR3 region has 15 residues. V lost 2 bases and J 3 bases, leaving 11 bases between the germline ends. CDR3 in DNA: TGTGCCAGCAGTGAACAAAGCCAGGTCAATCAGCCCCAGCATTTT. Amino acids: CASSEQSQVNQPQHF.

V gene TRBV15 combines with J gene TRBJ1-2; 7 nucleotides agree with TRBD1. The germline V gene has CDR1 LNHNV and CDR2 YYDKDF (reference sequence). This CDR3 has 16 amino acids. The V segment lost 3 bases and the J segment 7 bases; nucleotides outside the gene matches: 14. CDR3 nucleotides: TGTGCCACCAGCAGTGCCTACGACAGGGACTGGAGTGGCTACACCTTC. Its protein is CATSSAYDRDWSGYTF.

The chain is built from TRBV25-1 and TRBJ2-7, with D unclear. CDR3 length equals 12 residues. The germline V and J ends were trimmed by 3 bases and 5 bases, with 8 bases remaining between them. CDR1 MGHDK and CDR2 SYGVNS come from the germline V gene. The CDR3 loop reads CASSDRGNEQYF. In DNA, the CDR3 is TGTGCCAGCAGTGATCGCGGAAACGAGCAGTACTTC.

The chain links TRBV19 to TRBJ1-1, with 11 bases matching TRBD1. The germline gives CDR1 LNHDA, CDR2 SQIVND (reference sequence). This CDR3 is built from 16 residues. V trimming: 3 bases; J trimming: 2 bases; junction bases outside the gene matches: 5. The CDR3 DNA follows: TGTGCCAGTAGTATTTTGGGACAGGGGGGAAACACTGAAGCTTTCTTT. It is translated as CASSILGQGGNTEAFF.

The chain employs TRBV18 and TRBJ2-3; possibly TRBD1 for D (5 bases). The V and J ends lost 6 bases and 0 bases respectively, with 16 bases between them. CDR1 and CDR2 from the germline V gene are KGHSH and LQKENI. The CDR3 is 16 residues long. The DNA for the CDR3 is TGTGCCAGCTCGCGTGAGGCAGGGCCCAGCACAGATACGCAGTATTTT. It is translated as CASSREAGPSTDTQYF.

In the case of this clone: This same CDR3 is encoded by further DNA sequences in the sample. V usage is TRBV9 and J usage is TRBJ2-1; the match to TRBD2 covers 11 bases. This CDR3 is 16 amino acids long. V lost 2 bases and J lost 3; bases outside the gene matches: 4. The V gene's germline CDR1 is SGDLS and CDR2 YYNGEE. The CDR3 reads CASSVTGTSGYNEQFF. CDR3 nucleotide sequence: TGTGCCAGCAGCGTCACCGGGACTAGCGGCTACAATGAGCAGTTCTTC.

This clone has just one count. The rearrangement uses TRBV9 and TRBJ2-1; 7 bases are a match to TRBD2. The CDR3 is 17 residues long. Germline V gene lookup returns CDR1 SGDLS and CDR2 YYNGEE. V gave up 0 bases and J gave up 7 bases; unmatched junction bases: 13. CDR3 sequence (DNA): TGTGCCAGCAGCGTAGATGAGGGCGGGGGAATTGTAAATGAGCAGTTCTTC. Its translation: CASSVDEGGGIVNEQFF.